The entry below describes one T cell receptor beta chain. As yet, its antigen is unknown. These data are taken from a study of blood T cells in healthy people across ages. Findings of the study overall: Diversity of TCR beta correlated strongly with naive T cell percentage.

The second PCR ran 7 to 11 cycles with a sample-barcoded 5' primer and J-beta primers. MiXCR, run by TCRdb on the 5' RACE reads, gives a single entry per CDR3 protein. The table records roughly 2 million distinct CDR3 sequences, just under 50% of them present only once. With 4 bases removed from V and 6 bases from J, the gap between germline ends came to 11 bases. The CDR3 runs 14 residues. Germline CDR1 and CDR2: SGHRS and YFSETQ. PBMCs numbering at least 6 million were isolated per sample. Sequenced: blood. The source of this sequence is a woman aged 40 to 50 in good health. The chain employs TRBV5-1 and TRBJ1-6; D possibly corresponds to TRBD1 (6 bases). The CDR3 here is CASSTDSFNSPLHF. CDR3 coding DNA: TGCGCCAGCAGCACGGACAGCTTTAATTCACCCCTCCACTTT.